This T cell receptor (beta chain) is drawn from a study of cytomegalovirus exposure and HLA in healthy donors. V lost 4 bases and J 7 bases, leaving 22 bases between the germline ends. The V gene's germline CDR1 is MNHNY and CDR2 SVGAGI (reference sequence). The CDR3 runs 16 residues. The data were produced by immunoSEQ multiplex PCR, yet TCRdb's version contains in-frame clones alone and is incomplete. The data show 150,000 to 200,000 clones, with about 90% seen just once and over 2.5% held by the top ten. Sequencing input: PBMCs. The V gene is TRBV6-6, the J gene TRBJ1-1, with D maybe TRBD1 (5 bases). The origin of this receptor is a woman between 18 and 29 years old in good health and CMV-seropositive. CDR3 sequence reads: CASSSDRAQHLSEAFF. The CDR3 DNA reads TGTGCCAGCAGTTCCGACAGAGCCCAACACTTAAGTGAAGCTTTCTTT.